The present entry profiles one T cell receptor (beta chain) with its context. Primers targeting TRAV and TRBV primed first-strand cDNA, covering alpha and beta chains. For amplifying TCRs, the PCR ran for around 20 cycles with Phusion, which was used together with a constant-region primer and the adapter on the V primers. Each CDR3 protein is one row after TCRdb ran MiXCR on the reads. The table lists tens of thousands of distinct CDR3 sequences, around 27% of them singletons. Described time point: before trial treatment. These data are taken from a study of low-dose radiotherapy and immunotherapy resistance in tumors. On the study more broadly: The 200 mg/m2 dose of intravenous cyclophosphamide was given every two weeks, one day before radiation and immunotherapy.

Per germline, CDR1 DFQATT and CDR2 SNEGSKA (reference sequence). The CDR3 loop spans 14 amino acids. J lost 3 bases, V lost 7 bases, and 8 bases had no gene match. The chain combines TRBV20-1 with TRBJ2-1, with 8 bases lining up with TRBD2. The starting material was PBMCs, obtained before treatment. The sequence came from a male donor with prostate cancer. CDR3 nucleotides: TGCAGTGTCACCCCCGGGACTAGCTACAATGAGCAGTTCTTC. Amino acids: CSVTPGTSYNEQFF.